This T cell receptor beta chain was sequenced in a study of blood T cell repertoires in COVID-19. Here immunoSEQ multiplex PCR was the method, and the copy in TCRdb shows in-frame clones only, minus some. The data show around 250,000 clones, with 85% seen just once and roughly 6.7% held by the top ten. Participant age was about 18 to 100 years, and participants resided in fewer than 25 US areas. V trimming: 2 bases; J trimming: 2 bases; junction bases outside the gene matches: 4. This CDR3 spans 15 amino acids. Germline-derived CDR1 and CDR2 are LNHNV and YYDKDF (reference sequence). The TCR was taken from a woman aged 45-59 years who had been exposed to COVID-19. The source material was PBMCs or T cells enriched from blood (not recorded which). This chain uses TRBV15 with TRBJ2-5, with TRBD2 matching 8 bases. CDR3 residues: CATSRQIAGQETQYF. CDR3 DNA: TGTGCCACCAGCAGACAAATAGCGGGGCAAGAGACCCAGTACTTC.